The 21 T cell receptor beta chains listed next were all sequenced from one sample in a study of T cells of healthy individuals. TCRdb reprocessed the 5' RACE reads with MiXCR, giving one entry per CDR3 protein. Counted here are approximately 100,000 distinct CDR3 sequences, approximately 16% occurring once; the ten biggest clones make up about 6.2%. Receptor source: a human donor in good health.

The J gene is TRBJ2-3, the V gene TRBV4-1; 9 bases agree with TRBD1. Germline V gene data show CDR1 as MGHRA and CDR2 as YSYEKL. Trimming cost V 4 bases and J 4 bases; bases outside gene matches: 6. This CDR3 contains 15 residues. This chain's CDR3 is CASSPRQGEADTQYF. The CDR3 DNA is TGCGCCAGCAGCCCGAGACAGGGGGAAGCAGATACGCAGTATTTT.

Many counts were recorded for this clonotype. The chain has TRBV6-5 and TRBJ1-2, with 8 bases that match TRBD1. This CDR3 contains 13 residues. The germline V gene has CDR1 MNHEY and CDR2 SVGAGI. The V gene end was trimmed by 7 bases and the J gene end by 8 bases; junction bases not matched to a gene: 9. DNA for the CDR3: TGTGCCAGCAAACTACTGGACAGGGAAGGCTACACCTTC. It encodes CASKLLDREGYTF.

CDR3 residues: CASSSGGLQPQHF. The CDR3 region has the DNA TGTGCCAGCAGCTCAGGGGGACTGCAGCCCCAGCATTTT. This chain connects TRBV11-2 to TRBJ1-5; 7 bases match TRBD1. The CDR3 runs to 13 residues. Unmatched junction bases numbered 4, after V lost 4 bases and J lost 7 bases. Per the germline V gene, CDR1 is SGHAT and CDR2 is FQNNGV.

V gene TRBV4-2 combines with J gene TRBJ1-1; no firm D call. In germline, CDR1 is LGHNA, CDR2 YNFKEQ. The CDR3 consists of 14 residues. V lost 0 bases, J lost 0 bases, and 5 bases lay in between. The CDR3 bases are TGTGCCAGCAGCCAAGAATTGATGAACACTGAAGCTTTCTTT. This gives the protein CASSQELMNTEAFF.

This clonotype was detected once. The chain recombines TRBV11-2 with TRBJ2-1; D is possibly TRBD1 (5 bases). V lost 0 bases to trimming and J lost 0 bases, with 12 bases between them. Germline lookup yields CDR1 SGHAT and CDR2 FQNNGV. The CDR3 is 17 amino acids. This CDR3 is CASSLDQGPSSYNEQFF. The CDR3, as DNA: TGTGCCAGCAGCTTAGATCAGGGCCCAAGCTCCTACAATGAGCAGTTCTTC.

The CDR3 region has the DNA TGTGCCAGCAGCTTTAATTGGTACGAGCAGTACTTC. Its translation is CASSFNWYEQYF. V usage is TRBV5-6 and J usage is TRBJ2-7; no firm D call. Germline CDR1 SGHDT, CDR2 YYEEEE. The CDR3 runs 12 residues. Trimming removed 2 bases from V and 4 bases from J, with 7 bases in between.

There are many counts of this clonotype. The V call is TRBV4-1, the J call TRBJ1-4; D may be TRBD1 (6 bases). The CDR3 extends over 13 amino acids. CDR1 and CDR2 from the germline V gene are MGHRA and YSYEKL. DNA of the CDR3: TGCGCTAGCCAGAGGGGGGTTGGTGAAAAACTGTTTTTT. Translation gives CASQRGVGEKLFF.

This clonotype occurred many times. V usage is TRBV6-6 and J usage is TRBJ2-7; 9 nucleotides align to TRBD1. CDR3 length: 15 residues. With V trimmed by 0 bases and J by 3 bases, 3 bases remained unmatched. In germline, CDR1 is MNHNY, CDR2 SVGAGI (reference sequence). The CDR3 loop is CASSYSLGQGYEQYF. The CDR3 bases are TGTGCCAGCAGTTACTCTTTGGGACAGGGCTACGAGCAGTACTTC.

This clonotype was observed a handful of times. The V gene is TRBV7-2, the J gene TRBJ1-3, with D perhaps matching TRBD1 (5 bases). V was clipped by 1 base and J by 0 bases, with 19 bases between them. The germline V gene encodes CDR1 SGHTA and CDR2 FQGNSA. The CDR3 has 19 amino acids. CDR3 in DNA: TGTGCCAGCAGCTTAGTCCCCCACCAGACAGCCAACTCTGGAAACACCATATATTTT. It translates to CASSLVPHQTANSGNTIYF. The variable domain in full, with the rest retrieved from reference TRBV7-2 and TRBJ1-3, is GAGVSQSPSNKVTEKGKDVELRCDPISGHTALYWYRQSLGQGLEFLIYFQGNSAPDKSGLPSDRFSAERTGGSVSTLTIQRTQQEDSAVYLCASSLVPHQTANSGNTIYFGEGSWLTVV.

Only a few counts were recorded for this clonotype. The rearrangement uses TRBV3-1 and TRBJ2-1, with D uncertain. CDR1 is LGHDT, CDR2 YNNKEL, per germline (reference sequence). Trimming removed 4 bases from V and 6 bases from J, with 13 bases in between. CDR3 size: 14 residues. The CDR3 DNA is TGTGCCAGCAGCCTCCTCTCCTGGGTCAATGAGCAGTTCTTC. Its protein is CASSLLSWVNEQFF.

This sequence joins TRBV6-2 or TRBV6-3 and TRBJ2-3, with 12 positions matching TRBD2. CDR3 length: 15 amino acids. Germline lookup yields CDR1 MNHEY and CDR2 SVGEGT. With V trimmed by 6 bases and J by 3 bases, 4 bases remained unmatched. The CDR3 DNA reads TGTGCCAGCAGCGCCACTAGCGGGAGGACAGATACGCAGTATTTT. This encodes CASSATSGRTDTQYF.

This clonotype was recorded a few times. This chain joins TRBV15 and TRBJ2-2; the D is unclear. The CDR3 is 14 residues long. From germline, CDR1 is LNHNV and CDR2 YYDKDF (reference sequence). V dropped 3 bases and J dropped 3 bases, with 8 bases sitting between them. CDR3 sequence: CATSRGFDTGELFF. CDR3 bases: TGTGCCACCAGCAGGGGCTTCGACACCGGGGAGCTGTTTTTT.

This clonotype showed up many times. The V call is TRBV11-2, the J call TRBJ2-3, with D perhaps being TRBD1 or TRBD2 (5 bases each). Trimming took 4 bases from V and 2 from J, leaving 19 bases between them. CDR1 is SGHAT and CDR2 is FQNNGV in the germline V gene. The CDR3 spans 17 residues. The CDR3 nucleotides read TGTGCCAGCAGCTCCCGCTCCGGGACCTTTATCACAGATACGCAGTATTTT. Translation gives CASSSRSGTFITDTQYF.

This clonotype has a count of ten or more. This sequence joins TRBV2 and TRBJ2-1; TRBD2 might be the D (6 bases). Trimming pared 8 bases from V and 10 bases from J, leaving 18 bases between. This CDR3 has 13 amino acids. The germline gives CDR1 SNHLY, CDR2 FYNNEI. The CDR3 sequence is CASCARGGGEQFF. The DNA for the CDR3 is TGTGCCAGCTGTGCTCGGGGCGGAGGGGAGCAGTTCTTC.

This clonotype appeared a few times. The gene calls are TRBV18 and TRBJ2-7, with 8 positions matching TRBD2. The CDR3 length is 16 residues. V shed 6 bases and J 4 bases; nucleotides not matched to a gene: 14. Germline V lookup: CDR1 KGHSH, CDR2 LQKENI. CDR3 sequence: CASSTTRGGGIYEQYF. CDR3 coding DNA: TGTGCCAGCTCGACTACCCGGGGCGGGGGGATTTACGAGCAGTACTTC.

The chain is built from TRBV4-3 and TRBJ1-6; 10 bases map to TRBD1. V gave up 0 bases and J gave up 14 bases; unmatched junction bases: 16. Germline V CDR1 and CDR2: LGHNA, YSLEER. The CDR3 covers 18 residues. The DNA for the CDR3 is TGCGCCAGCAGCCAAGATCGCCCTTGGGGACAGGGGCTTCTAACCCTCCACTTT. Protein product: CASSQDRPWGQGLLTLHF.

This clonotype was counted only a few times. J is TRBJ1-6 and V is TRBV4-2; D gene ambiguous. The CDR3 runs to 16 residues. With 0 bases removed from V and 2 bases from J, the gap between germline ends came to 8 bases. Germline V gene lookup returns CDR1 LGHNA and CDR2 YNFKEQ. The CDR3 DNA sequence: TGTGCCAGCAGCCAAGAGACAACAGCCTATAATTCACCCCTCCACTTT. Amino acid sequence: CASSQETTAYNSPLHF.

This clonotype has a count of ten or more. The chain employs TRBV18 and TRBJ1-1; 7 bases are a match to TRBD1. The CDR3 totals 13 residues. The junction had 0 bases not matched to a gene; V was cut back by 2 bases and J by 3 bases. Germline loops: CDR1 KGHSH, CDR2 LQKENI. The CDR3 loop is CASSPDRDTEAFF. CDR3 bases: TGTGCCAGCTCACCAGACAGGGACACTGAAGCTTTCTTT.

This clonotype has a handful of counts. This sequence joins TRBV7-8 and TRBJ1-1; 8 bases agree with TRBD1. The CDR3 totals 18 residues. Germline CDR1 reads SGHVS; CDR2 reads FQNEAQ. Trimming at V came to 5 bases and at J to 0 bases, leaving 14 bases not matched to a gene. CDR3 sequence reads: CASSPRLLGDRMNTEAFF. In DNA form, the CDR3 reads TGTGCCAGCAGCCCGCGCCTTCTGGGGGACAGGATGAACACTGAAGCTTTCTTT.

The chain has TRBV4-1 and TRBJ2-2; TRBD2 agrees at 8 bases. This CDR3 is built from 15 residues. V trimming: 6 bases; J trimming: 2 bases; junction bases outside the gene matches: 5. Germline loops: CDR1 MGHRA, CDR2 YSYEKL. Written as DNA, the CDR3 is TGCGCCAGCAGACGGGGACTAGGCAACACCGGGGAGCTGTTTTTT. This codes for CASRRGLGNTGELFF.

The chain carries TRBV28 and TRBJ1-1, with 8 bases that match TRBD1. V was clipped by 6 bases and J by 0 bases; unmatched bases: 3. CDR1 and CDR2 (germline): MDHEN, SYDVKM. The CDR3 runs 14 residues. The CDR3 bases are TGTGCCAGCAGGGGGGGACAGGTGAACACTGAAGCTTTCTTT. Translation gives CASRGGQVNTEAFF.